These T cell receptor beta chains were read from a single sample in a study of blood T cell repertoires in COVID-19. Measured with immunoSEQ multiplex PCR; TCRdb has only the in-frame clones, and not every one. The data contain about 270,000 clones, 85% to 90% of them singletons. The sample consisted of PBMCs or T cells enriched from blood (not recorded which). The receptor set was obtained from a woman aged 18-29 years who had recovered from COVID-19. Both conserved end residues are part of each CDR3. Fields, in order: J gene, D gene, clone size, V gene, CDR3 DNA, CDR3 protein. The D gene is left open where the match is weak. The size of a clone is reported for some rows only, either as once, few or many, or as a class for expanded clones.

TRBJ1-6,-,once,TRBV5-6,TGTGCCAGCAGCTTAGAGAATTCACCCCTCCACTTT,CASSLENSPLHF
TRBJ1-1,TRBD1,few,TRBV9,TGTGCCAGCAGCGCGACAGGGTTAACTGAAGCTTTCTTT,CASSATGLTEAFF
TRBJ2-1,-,-,TRBV7-9,TGTGCCAGCAGCCCCAACGAGGATCCGAGGTGGGATGAGCAGTTCTTC,CASSPNEDPRWDEQFF
TRBJ1-2,-,-,TRBV19,TGTGCCAGTAGTATAGATCTGAACGGGGGCTACACCTTC,CASSIDLNGGYTF
TRBJ2-2,-,once,TRBV2,TGTGCCAGCAGAGGGCTAGCGAGCACCGGGGAGCTGTTTTTT,CASRGLASTGELFF
TRBJ1-1,TRBD1,-,TRBV5-1,TGCGCCAGCAGCCCAGGACAGGCGAACACTGAAGCTTTCTTT,CASSPGQANTEAFF
TRBJ2-5,TRBD2,once,TRBV19,TGTGCCAGTAGTATTAATCAGCGGGGGGGCCGAGAGACCCAGTACTTC,CASSINQRGGRETQYF
TRBJ2-3,TRBD2,-,TRBV5-4,TGTGCCAGCAGCTTCGAACTAGCGGGGCGCACAGATACGCAGTATTTT,CASSFELAGRTDTQYF
TRBJ1-1,-,-,TRBV19,TGTGCCAGTAGCCAGAAGAATGGGGGGGGTTCTGAAGCTTTCTTT,CASSQKNGGGSEAFF
TRBJ2-3,-,few,TRBV5-1,TGCGCCAGCAGCTTGGCGCAGGTTGTGGGGGCCACCACAGATACGCAGTATTTT,CASSLAQVVGATTDTQYF
TRBJ2-3,TRBD2,-,TRBV6-5,TGTGCCAGCAGTCCGACTAGCGGGGGGGGAGATACGCAGTATTTT,CASSPTSGGGDTQYF
TRBJ2-7,TRBD2,-,TRBV9,TGTGCCAGCAGCCCGCGGGTAGCGGGGATCTACGAGCAGTACTTC,CASSPRVAGIYEQYF
TRBJ1-2,TRBD1,-,TRBV5-6,TGTGCCAGCAGCTTGGGAGGGACAGGTTTTTATGGCTACACCTTC,CASSLGGTGFYGYTF
TRBJ2-1,-,-,TRBV11-2,TGTGCCAGCAGTCCCACAGGGAACAATGAGCAGTTCTTC,CASSPTGNNEQFF
TRBJ1-5,-,-,TRBV28,TGTGCCAGCACCCCTTTCGGGGGAAGAATCCAGCCCCAGCATTTT,CASTPFGGRIQPQHF
TRBJ2-7,TRBD1,-,TRBV29-1,TGCAGCGTCGGGACAGGGATCGAGCAGTACTTC,CSVGTGIEQYF
TRBJ2-7,-,-,TRBV12-3/TRBV12-4,TGTGCCAGCAGACTCAATGGCGAGCAGTACTTC,CASRLNGEQYF
TRBJ1-2,-,-,TRBV5-6,TGTGCCAGCAGCTTGGACCAGAACTATGGCTACACCTTC,CASSLDQNYGYTF
TRBJ2-5,-,-,TRBV10-2,TGCGCCAGCAGTGACGGTTTTGGGACCCAGTACTTC,CASSDGFGTQYF
TRBJ1-1,TRBD1,-,TRBV28,TGTGCCACAATGGACAGGGGCGAAGTTCGGGCTTTCTTT,CATMDRGEVRAFF
TRBJ2-3,TRBD2,-,TRBV7-2,TGTGCCAGCAGCTTAGAGTTATTGGCGGGGGGGCCTGGAGATACGCAGTATTTT,CASSLELLAGGPGDTQYF
TRBJ2-2,-,few,TRBV19,TGTGCCAGTAGTTTCAGAATGGGGGAGCTGTTTTTT,CASSFRMGELFF
TRBJ2-3,-,-,TRBV7-9,TGTGCCAGCAGCTTAGTGTCAGGGTTCACAGATACGCAGTATTTT,CASSLVSGFTDTQYF
TRBJ2-7,-,few,TRBV18,TGTGCCAGCTCACCGGTTGGGACTCCCTCGGGCGAGCAGTACTTC,CASSPVGTPSGEQYF
TRBJ1-6,TRBD1,-,TRBV3-1/TRBV3-2,TGTGCCAGCAGCCAAGCAACCGGGACAGGTAATTCACCCCTCCACTTT,CASSQATGTGNSPLHF
TRBJ1-2,TRBD1,-,TRBV11-1,TGTGCCAGCAGCTTATCTTGGGACAGGAGCTTCTATGGCTACACCTTC,CASSLSWDRSFYGYTF
TRBJ2-7,-,-,TRBV5-4,TGTGCCAGCAGCTTGGCCGGACAGTCCTACGAGCAGTACTTC,CASSLAGQSYEQYF
TRBJ1-6,TRBD1,-,TRBV6-5,TGTGCCAGCAGCTGGGGGACAGGGGATAATTCACCCCTCCACTTT,CASSWGTGDNSPLHF
TRBJ2-2,TRBD2,-,TRBV29-1,TGCAGCGTTGGACTAGCGAGAAACACCGGGGAGCTGTTTTTT,CSVGLARNTGELFF
TRBJ1-4,TRBD1,-,TRBV2,TGTGCCAGCAAACCGGGACAGGGCCAACAAACTAATGAAAAACTGTTTTTT,CASKPGQGQQTNEKLFF
TRBJ1-1,TRBD1,-,TRBV10-1,TGCGCCAGCAGTGAGGGGACAGGGGTATCAGGCACTGAAGCTTTCTTT,CASSEGTGVSGTEAFF
TRBJ1-3,TRBD1,-,TRBV7-6,TGTGCCAGCAGCCAGACAGGGAATCGGGCTGGAAACACCATATATTTT,CASSQTGNRAGNTIYF
TRBJ2-7,TRBD2,-,TRBV28,TGTGCCAGCAGCCGAAGCTGGGGGACTACCTACGAGCAGTACTTC,CASSRSWGTTYEQYF
TRBJ2-7,-,-,TRBV2,TGTGCCAGCAGTAGGTTCGGAGGGCTCGAACAGTACTTC,CASSRFGGLEQYF
TRBJ2-1,TRBD1,-,TRBV19,TGTGCCAGTAGTACGGACAGGGGGGAGGACAATGAGCAGTTCTTC,CASSTDRGEDNEQFF
TRBJ1-5,TRBD1,-,TRBV11-2,TGTGCCAGCAGCCTCGACAGGGGACAGCCCCAGCATTTT,CASSLDRGQPQHF
TRBJ1-2,-,few,TRBV27,TGTGCCAGCAGTCCCCAGACAGGCCACTATGGCTACACCTTC,CASSPQTGHYGYTF
TRBJ2-7,TRBD1,-,TRBV5-1,TGCGCCAGCAGCCCAGGACAGGGATCGGGCGAGCAGTACTTC,CASSPGQGSGEQYF
TRBJ1-2,-,-,TRBV4-1,TGCGCCAGCAGCCAAGATCCTGGCGGGAATAGGTTGGACTATGGCTACACCTTC,CASSQDPGGNRLDYGYTF
TRBJ1-1,-,-,TRBV5-1,TGCGCCAGCAGCTTGGCAGCGGCTGGGAACACTGAAGCTTTCTTT,CASSLAAAGNTEAFF
TRBJ2-2,-,-,TRBV29-1,TGCAGCGCCGATAGTGACACCGGGGAGCTGTTTTTT,CSADSDTGELFF
TRBJ1-1,-,few,TRBV27,TGTGCCAGCAGTTTACTACAGGGGAACACTGAAGCTTTCTTT,CASSLLQGNTEAFF
TRBJ1-3,-,-,TRBV19,TGTGCCAGTAGTATGGTAGGGGGTATAGCTGGAAACACCATATATTTT,CASSMVGGIAGNTIYF
TRBJ1-1,-,-,TRBV6-6,TGTGCCAGCAGTTACCTTCTGAACACTGAAGCTTTCTTT,CASSYLLNTEAFF
TRBJ1-6,TRBD1,once,TRBV9,TGTGCCAGCAGCGGTACAGGGGGGTCCTATAATTCACCCCTCCACTTT,CASSGTGGSYNSPLHF
TRBJ1-5,TRBD1,-,TRBV5-4,TGTGCCAGCAGCGCGGGACAGGGGAATCAGCCCCAGCATTTT,CASSAGQGNQPQHF
TRBJ2-1,-,-,TRBV6-5,TGTGCCAGCAGTTCTGGTCGGGGAATTCATTTCGGCGAGCAGTTCTTC,CASSSGRGIHFGEQFF
TRBJ1-1,-,-,TRBV3-1/TRBV3-2,TGTGCCAGCCTATACACTGAAGCTTTCTTT,CASLYTEAFF
TRBJ1-1,-,-,TRBV28,TGTGCCAGCATGGGGGGGCTTGCCACTGAAGCTTTCTTT,CASMGGLATEAFF
TRBJ1-2,TRBD1,-,TRBV14,TGTGCCAGCAGCCAAGATTGGCAGGGGGCGGATGGCTACACCTTC,CASSQDWQGADGYTF
TRBJ1-2,-,-,TRBV20-1,TGCAGTGCTAGACAGGATTATGGCTACACCTTC,CSARQDYGYTF
TRBJ2-7,TRBD1,-,TRBV3-1/TRBV3-2,TGTGCCAGCAGCCAACCCGGGACAGGGTTTAGCGAGCAGTACTTC,CASSQPGTGFSEQYF
TRBJ1-5,-,-,TRBV12-3/TRBV12-4,TGTGCCAGCAGTTCCGCGGGCCAGCCCCAGCATTTT,CASSSAGQPQHF